This section outlines one TCR beta chain sequence together with its context. The sample belongs to a study of cytomegalovirus exposure and HLA in healthy donors. With 60 Vbeta and 13 Jbeta primers, the PCR was carried out. Sequencing used immunoSEQ multiplex PCR; TCRdb keeps in-frame clones, though not all of them. This sample has about 100,000 clones, with 65% to 75% found just once. The sequenced sample consisted of PBMCs. This sequence was found in a woman aged 18-29 years in good health and CMV-seropositive.

CDR3 bases: TGTGCCAGCGTGAGGGAAGGGGGTAACTATGGCTACACCTTC. Amino acids: CASVREGGNYGYTF. The rearrangement uses TRBV28 and TRBJ1-2; possibly TRBD1 for D (6 bases). Trimming took 8 bases from V and 1 from J, leaving 14 bases between them. The germline V gene encodes CDR1 MDHEN and CDR2 SYDVKM. The CDR3 is 14 residues long.